This T cell receptor (beta chain) came from a study of blood T cell repertoires in COVID-19. Study context: The origin of the acute and convalescent COVID-19 samples was the United States, Italy and Spain. From T cells, B-cell-depleted T cells, or PBMCs came the material, which was cDNA or gDNA.

Germline CDR1 reads MDHEN; CDR2 reads SYDVKM. The CDR3 has 15 amino acids. V was clipped by 6 bases and J by 2 bases, with 17 bases between them. The data were produced by immunoSEQ multiplex PCR, yet TCRdb's version contains in-frame clones alone and is incomplete. Of about 250,000 clones in the sample, about 85% were seen once. In Seattle, patients joined the study during active infection and were tracked longitudinally. The sequencing input was peripheral blood. This rearrangement joins TRBV28 to TRBJ2-7; D possibly corresponds to TRBD2 (6 bases). The receptor comes from a human donor with COVID-19, enrolled during active disease. The donor label of this sample is uncertain. The CDR3 coding sequence is TGTGCCAGCAGCTCTGGGGCAGGGAGGACCTACGAGCAGTACTTC. Protein product: CASSSGAGRTYEQYF.